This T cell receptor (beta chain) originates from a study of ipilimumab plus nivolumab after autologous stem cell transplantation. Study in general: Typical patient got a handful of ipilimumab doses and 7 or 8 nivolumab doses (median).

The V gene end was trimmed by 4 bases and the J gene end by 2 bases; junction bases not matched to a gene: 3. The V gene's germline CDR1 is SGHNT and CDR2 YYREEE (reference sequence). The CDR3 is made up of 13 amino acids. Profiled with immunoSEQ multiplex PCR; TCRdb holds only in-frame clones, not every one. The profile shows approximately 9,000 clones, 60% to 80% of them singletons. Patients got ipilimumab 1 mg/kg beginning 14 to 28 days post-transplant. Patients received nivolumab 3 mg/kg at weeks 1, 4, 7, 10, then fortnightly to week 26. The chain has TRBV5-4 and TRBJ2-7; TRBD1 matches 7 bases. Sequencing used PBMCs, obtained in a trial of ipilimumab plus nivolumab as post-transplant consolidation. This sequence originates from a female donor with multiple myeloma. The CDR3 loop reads CASSGTVPYEQYF. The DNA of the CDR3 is TGTGCCAGCAGCGGGACAGTTCCCTACGAGCAGTACTTC.